The 8 T cell receptor beta chains presented below share a single source sample, sequenced in a study of blood T cell repertoires in COVID-19. The protocol was immunoSEQ multiplex PCR, while the TCRdb copy is restricted to in-frame clones and leaves out a portion. There are about 200,000 clones in the sample; 85% occur only once, and 18% lies in the top ten. The sample taken for sequencing was PBMCs or T cells enriched from blood (not recorded which). The receptors shown here come from a middle-aged man who had recovered from COVID-19.

This chain joins TRBV23-1 and TRBJ2-3; D is uncertain. TRBV23-1 is an ORF for which the function is uncertain. The CDR3 is made up of 16 amino acids. V was trimmed by 0 bases and J by 6 bases, leaving 16 bases between them. The CDR3 DNA sequence: TGCGCCAGCAGTCAATCTGGCCAGGCAGATAGGGATACGCAGTATTTT. Translation: CASSQSGQADRDTQYF.

The chain recombines TRBV4-2 with TRBJ2-7; TRBD2 matches at 10 bases. With V trimmed by 11 bases and J by 4 bases, 14 bases remained unmatched. Germline CDR1 is LGHNA and CDR2 is YNFKEQ. The CDR3 consists of 15 residues. The CDR3 is CAVGSAGLASYEQYF. Here the CDR3 DNA reads TGTGCCGTAGGCTCGGCGGGACTAGCGAGTTACGAGCAGTACTTC.

This clone was detected a few times. The J gene is TRBJ2-6, the V gene TRBV6-1, with D maybe TRBD1 (6 bases). V was trimmed by 4 bases and J by 0 bases, leaving 13 bases between them. The CDR3 runs 17 residues. Germline assignment: CDR1 MNHNS and CDR2 SASEGT. DNA of the CDR3: TGTGCCAGCAGTGGGGCAGGGGTAAGCTCTGGGGCCAACGTCCTGACTTTC. The encoded protein is CASSGAGVSSGANVLTF.

The chain uses TRBV28 and TRBJ1-4; D uncertain. This CDR3 spans 14 amino acids. Germline V gene data show CDR1 as MDHEN and CDR2 as SYDVKM. V lost 3 bases and J 0 bases, leaving 5 bases between the germline ends. The CDR3 nucleotides read TGTGCCAGCAGTTTGATAGCAACTAATGAAAAACTGTTTTTT. Residues: CASSLIATNEKLFF.

This clone appeared a few times. This chain connects TRBV3-1 (or the pseudogene TRBV3-2) to TRBJ2-6; D gene unclear. The V gene lost 7 bases and the J gene lost 4 bases, with 11 bases spanning the gap. The CDR3 runs to 14 residues. The germline V gene has CDR1 LGHDT and CDR2 YNNKEL (reference sequence). The CDR3 DNA sequence: TGTGCCAGCACTGTCTTGGCCGGGGCCAACGTCCTGACTTTC. Translation: CASTVLAGANVLTF.

The chain joins TRBV2 to TRBJ2-7, with 10 bases matching TRBD1. The CDR3 runs to 14 residues. Trimming took 1 base from V and 6 from J; bases not matched to a gene: 3. Germline-derived CDR1 and CDR2 are SNHLY and FYNNEI. In DNA, the CDR3 is TGTGCCAGCAGTGAAGGGACAGGGGGAAGCGAGCAGTACTTC. Its translation is CASSEGTGGSEQYF.

The J gene is TRBJ2-3, the V gene TRBV13; TRBD1 aligns across 7 bases. The V gene's germline CDR1 is PRHDT and CDR2 FYEKMQ (reference sequence). CDR3 length: 14 residues. V lost 5 bases and J lost 5; bases outside the gene matches: 7. CDR3 loop: CASSLNRGRDTQYF. The CDR3 DNA reads TGTGCCAGCAGCCTAAACAGGGGTAGAGATACGCAGTATTTT.

This clone was observed a few times. V usage is TRBV5-5 and J usage is TRBJ2-7; a weak D match, TRBD1 (6 bases). The V gene's germline CDR1 is SGHKS and CDR2 YYEKEE (reference sequence). CDR3 length: 13 amino acids. V shed 0 bases and J shed 7 bases, with 11 bases lying between them. The CDR3 loop is CASSLDRDVEQYF. As DNA, the CDR3 is TGTGCCAGCAGCTTGGACAGGGATGTTGAGCAGTACTTC.